Listed below are T cell receptor beta chains from one sample, sequenced in a study of blood T cell repertoires in COVID-19. Assay used: immunoSEQ multiplex PCR; TCRdb lists only in-frame clones, some missing. The table includes 150,000 to 200,000 clones, around nine tenths detected once. The sample consisted of peripheral blood. These receptors all come from a man in his 70s with acute or convalescent COVID-19. Each CDR3 is given with its conserved first and last residue. The D gene is left open where the match is weak. Only part of the rows carry a size: once, few, many, or a class if the clone is expanded.

clone_size j_call d_call v_call cdr3_nt cdr3_aa
few TRBJ2-7 TRBD1 TRBV3-1/TRBV3-2 TGTGCCAGCAGCCACCGGGACAGCTACGAGCAGTACTTC CASSHRDSYEQYF
NA TRBJ1-6 NA TRBV15 TGTGCCACCAGCAGAGCCCATCCACCCCTCCACTTT CATSRAHPPLHF
NA TRBJ1-4 NA TRBV27 TGTGCCAGCAGTTTTTGGACCGGGGTAGGAGAAAAACTGTTTTTT CASSFWTGVGEKLFF
NA TRBJ2-2 TRBD1 TRBV5-5 TGTGCCAGCAGCTTAGAGATACAGGGGGCGCAGACCGGGGAGCTGTTTTTT CASSLEIQGAQTGELFF
NA TRBJ2-5 NA TRBV19 TGTGCCAGTAGTATAGCGGGGGAGCAAGAGACCCAGTACTTC CASSIAGEQETQYF
NA TRBJ1-6 NA TRBV5-1 TGCGCCAGCAGCCAGGACAGACCGAATTCACCCCTCCACTTT CASSQDRPNSPLHF
NA TRBJ2-5 NA TRBV30 TGTGCCTGTCAACCTGGGGGGGCAGAGACCCAGTACTTC CACQPGGAETQYF
NA TRBJ2-1 NA TRBV6-5 TGTGCCAGCAGCCGTCAGTCCCTTAATGAGCAGTTCTTC CASSRQSLNEQFF
NA TRBJ1-2 NA TRBV3-1/TRBV3-2 TGTGCCTCCATGGGAGGGGCTGGTGGCTACACCTTC CASMGGAGGYTF
NA TRBJ2-7 NA TRBV28 TGTGCCAGCAGTTTAACTGCTCGGGAGCAGTACTTC CASSLTAREQYF
NA TRBJ1-5 TRBD1 TRBV5-6 TGTGCCAGCAGCTTGGCAGACAGGGCTAATCAGCCCCAGCATTTT CASSLADRANQPQHF
NA TRBJ1-1 NA TRBV5-5 TGTGCCAGCAGCTTGTTACCAGGGTTGAACACTGAAGCTTTCTTT CASSLLPGLNTEAFF
NA TRBJ1-1 NA TRBV30 TGTGCCTGGATTACAGGGCGAAACACTGAAGCTTTCTTT CAWITGRNTEAFF
NA TRBJ2-3 NA TRBV18 TGTGCCAGCTCACCTGGGGACTCCTACACAGATACGCAGTATTTT CASSPGDSYTDTQYF
NA TRBJ1-6 NA TRBV2 TGTGCCAGCAGACAAACGAACACAGGATTGGGACCCCTCCACTTT CASRQTNTGLGPLHF
few TRBJ2-7 NA TRBV19 TGTGCCAGTAGTATAGTTGGGGACATCTCCTACGAGCAGTACTTC CASSIVGDISYEQYF
NA TRBJ1-3 NA TRBV18 TGTGCCAGCTCACCAGAGAGCTCTGGAAACACCATATATTTT CASSPESSGNTIYF
NA TRBJ1-4 TRBD1 TRBV4-3 TGCGCCAGCAGCCAAGGAGCCAGGGGGACTGAAAAACTGTTTTTT CASSQGARGTEKLFF
NA TRBJ1-1 NA TRBV6-5 TGTGCCAGCATTAACGACAGGAACACTGAAGCTTTCTTT CASINDRNTEAFF
NA TRBJ1-1 TRBD1 TRBV7-9 TGTGCCAGCAGCTTAGGCGGGACAGTATTAGCTTTCTTT CASSLGGTVLAFF
NA TRBJ1-1 NA TRBV7-3 TGTGCCAGCAGGAGGACGGGAGCCACTGAAGCTTTCTTT CASRRTGATEAFF
NA TRBJ2-7 TRBD2 TRBV6-5 TGTGCCAGCAGGGTCGGACTAGGGCCCGATGAGCAGTACTTC CASRVGLGPDEQYF
NA TRBJ2-7 NA TRBV6-2/TRBV6-3 TGTGCCAGCAGCCGCGGGCCAGTTGTCGAGCAGTACTTC CASSRGPVVEQYF
NA TRBJ1-6 NA TRBV6-1 TGTGCCAGCAGTGAAAGGAGGATTTCGGGGTATTCACCCCTCCACTTT CASSERRISGYSPLHF
NA TRBJ1-2 TRBD1 TRBV4-2 TGTGCCAGCAGCCAAGGGGGACAGCAGAACTATGGCTACACCTTC CASSQGGQQNYGYTF
NA TRBJ1-5 NA TRBV19 TGTGCCAGTAGTCGCGGGACGGTGACCCATCAGCCCCAGCATTTT CASSRGTVTHQPQHF
NA TRBJ1-4 TRBD1 TRBV19 TGTGCCAGTAGTATGAGGCAGGGGGAAGAAAAACTGTTTTTT CASSMRQGEEKLFF
NA TRBJ2-2 NA TRBV3-1/TRBV3-2 TGTGCCAGCAGCCAAGACCTGTCCGGGGAGCTGTTTTTT CASSQDLSGELFF
few TRBJ1-1 NA TRBV9 TGTGCCAGCAGCGTAGGAGGGCCGGGGGGGGCAGCTTTCTTT CASSVGGPGGAAFF
NA TRBJ2-1 NA TRBV12-5 NA CASGLGTGGRTYNEQFF
NA TRBJ1-3 TRBD1 TRBV27 TGTGCCAGCAGTTTTCACCCGGGACAGGGGTCCGGAAACACCATATATTTT CASSFHPGQGSGNTIYF
NA TRBJ1-1 TRBD1 TRBV20-1 TGCAGGGGACAGAGAAACACTGAAGCTTTCTTT CRGQRNTEAFF
NA TRBJ1-1 NA TRBV14 TGTGCCAGCACATCCTCGGGACATAGGAACACTGAAGCTTTCTTT CASTSSGHRNTEAFF
NA TRBJ1-2 NA TRBV7-2 TGTGCCAGCAGCCTCACGAGGGTAGAAGGCTACACCTTC CASSLTRVEGYTF
NA TRBJ2-2 TRBD1 TRBV11-2 TGTGCCAGCAGCTTATTACCGGGACAGCTGAACACCGGGGAGCTGTTTTTT CASSLLPGQLNTGELFF
NA TRBJ2-7 TRBD2 TRBV5-1 TGCGCCAGCAGCTGGGGGACTAGCGGGAGCTCCTACGAGCAGTACTTC CASSWGTSGSSYEQYF
NA TRBJ1-2 NA TRBV10-1 TGCGCCAGCACCTTAGTTCCCCGACAGACCCGAAACTATGGCTACACCTTC CASTLVPRQTRNYGYTF